This T cell receptor beta chain was sequenced in a study of post-analysis software for immune sequencing data. General observations from the study: Included in a set of about 5 TRBV segments more frequent in patients than controls were TRBV5-6, TRBV5-1 and TRBV20-1.

Built from TCR beta cDNA, the libraries had unique molecular identifiers in them. TCRdb re-called the PCR reads through MiXCR, storing one row per CDR3 protein. The sample holds about 620,000 distinct CDR3 sequences, around 40% seen once. This CDR3 contains 13 residues. With 6 bases removed from V and 2 bases from J, the gap between germline ends came to 7 bases. A note on this clonotype: Its matching antigen is unknown.

The TCR comes from a girl between 5 and 17 years old with multiple sclerosis. Sample: blood. The V gene is TRBV12-3 or TRBV12-4, the J gene TRBJ2-2; D call uncertain. The CDR3 protein is CASRATNTGELFF. In DNA form, the CDR3 reads TGTGCCAGCAGGGCCACCAACACCGGGGAGCTGTTTTTT.